This T cell receptor (beta chain) was observed in a study of T cell repertoires in cytomegalovirus infection. Notes on the study in general: There were HLA-C-restricted CMV-specific TCR beta clonotypes dominating the ex vivo response.

This clonotype came up a few times. The antigen remains unidentified. Trimming took off 1 base at V and 0 bases at J, with 12 bases between the two ends. The CDR3 has 15 amino acids. Per the germline V gene, CDR1 is DFQATT and CDR2 is SNEGSKA (reference sequence). One entry per CDR3 protein, called by TCRdb with MiXCR from the reads. The repertoire holds fewer than 1,000,000 distinct CDR3 sequences, less than 35% seen once, with roughly an eighth in the top ten. The V gene is TRBV20-1, the J gene TRBJ2-5; D not resolved. The TCR originated in a human donor in good health (CMV status not recorded). Some clones in this sample may be carry-over from other donors' samples. This specimen consisted of cultured CD8+ T cells from PBMCs, obtained from culture after CMV antigen stimulation. This CDR3 reads CSARGHPTYQETQYF. Here the CDR3 DNA reads TGCAGTGCTAGAGGACACCCAACCTACCAAGAGACCCAGTACTTC.